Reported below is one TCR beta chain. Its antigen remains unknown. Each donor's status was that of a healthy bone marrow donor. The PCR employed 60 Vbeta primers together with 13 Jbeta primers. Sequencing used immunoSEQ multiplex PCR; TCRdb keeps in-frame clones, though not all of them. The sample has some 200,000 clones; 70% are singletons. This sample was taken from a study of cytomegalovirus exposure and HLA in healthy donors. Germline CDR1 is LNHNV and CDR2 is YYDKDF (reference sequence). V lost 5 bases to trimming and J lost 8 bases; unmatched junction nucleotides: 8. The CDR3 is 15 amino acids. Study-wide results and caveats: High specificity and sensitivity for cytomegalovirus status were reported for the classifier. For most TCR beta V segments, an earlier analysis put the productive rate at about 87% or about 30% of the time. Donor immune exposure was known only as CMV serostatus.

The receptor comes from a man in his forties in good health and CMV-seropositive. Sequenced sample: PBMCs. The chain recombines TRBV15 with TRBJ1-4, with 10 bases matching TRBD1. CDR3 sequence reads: CATSGGTGVAEKLFF. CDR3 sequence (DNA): TGTGCCACCAGCGGAGGGACAGGGGTTGCGGAAAAACTGTTTTTT.